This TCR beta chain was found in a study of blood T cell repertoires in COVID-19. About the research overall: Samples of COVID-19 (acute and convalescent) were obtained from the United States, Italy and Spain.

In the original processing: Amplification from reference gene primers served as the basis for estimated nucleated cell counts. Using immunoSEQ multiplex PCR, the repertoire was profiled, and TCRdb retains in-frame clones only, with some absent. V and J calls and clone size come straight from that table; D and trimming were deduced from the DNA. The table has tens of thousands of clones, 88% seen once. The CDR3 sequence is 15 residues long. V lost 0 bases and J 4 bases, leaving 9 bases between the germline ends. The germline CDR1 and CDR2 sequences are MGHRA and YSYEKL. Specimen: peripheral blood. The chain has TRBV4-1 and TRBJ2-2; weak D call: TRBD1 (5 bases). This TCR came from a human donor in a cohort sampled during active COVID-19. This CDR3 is CASSQDGARTGELFF. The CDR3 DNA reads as TGCGCCAGCAGCCAAGATGGGGCGCGCACCGGGGAGCTGTTTTTT.